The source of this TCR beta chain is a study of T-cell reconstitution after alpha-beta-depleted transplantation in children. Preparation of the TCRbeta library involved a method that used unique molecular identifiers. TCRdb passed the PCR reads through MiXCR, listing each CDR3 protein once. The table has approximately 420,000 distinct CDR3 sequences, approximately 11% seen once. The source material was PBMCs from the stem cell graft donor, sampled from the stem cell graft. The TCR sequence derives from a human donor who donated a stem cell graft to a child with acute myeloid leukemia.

Here the CDR3 DNA reads TGTGCCAGCAGCTTTTGGGGGGGGCGCTCGGTGGAGACCCAGTACTTC. It translates to CASSFWGGRSVETQYF. The chain has TRBV7-2 and TRBJ2-5; possibly TRBD2 for D (7 bases). Trimming removed 3 bases from V and 5 bases from J, with 19 bases in between. Per germline, CDR1 SGHTA and CDR2 FQGNSA. The CDR3 totals 16 residues.